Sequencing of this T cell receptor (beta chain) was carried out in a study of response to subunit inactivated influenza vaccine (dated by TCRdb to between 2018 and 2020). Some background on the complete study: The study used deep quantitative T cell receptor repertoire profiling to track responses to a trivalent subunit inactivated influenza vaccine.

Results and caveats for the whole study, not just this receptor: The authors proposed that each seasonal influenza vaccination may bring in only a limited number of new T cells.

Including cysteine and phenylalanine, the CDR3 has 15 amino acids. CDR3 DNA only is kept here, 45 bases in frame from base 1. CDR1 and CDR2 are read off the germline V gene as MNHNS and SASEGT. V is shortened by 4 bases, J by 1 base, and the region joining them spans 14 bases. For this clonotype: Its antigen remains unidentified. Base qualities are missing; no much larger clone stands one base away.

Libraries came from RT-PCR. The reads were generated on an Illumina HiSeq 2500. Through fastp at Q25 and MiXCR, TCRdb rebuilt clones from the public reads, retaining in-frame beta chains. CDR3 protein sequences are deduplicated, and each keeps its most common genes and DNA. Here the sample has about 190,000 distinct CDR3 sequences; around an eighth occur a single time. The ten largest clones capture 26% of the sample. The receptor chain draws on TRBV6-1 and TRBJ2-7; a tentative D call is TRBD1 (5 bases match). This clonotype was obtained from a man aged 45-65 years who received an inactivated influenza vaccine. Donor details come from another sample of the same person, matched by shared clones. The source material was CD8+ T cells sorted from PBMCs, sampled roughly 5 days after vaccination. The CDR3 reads CASSADRSLSYEQYF. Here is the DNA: TGTGCCAGCAGTGCCGACAGAAGTCTGTCCTACGAGCAGTACTTC.